The 7 T cell receptor beta chains given below trace back to one sample, sequenced in a study of cytomegalovirus exposure and HLA in healthy donors. Sequencing used immunoSEQ multiplex PCR; TCRdb keeps in-frame clones, though not all of them. The table records 350,000 or so clones, roughly 89% of them present only once. Sample: PBMCs. These receptors were collected from a woman aged 18-29 years in good health and CMV-seronegative.

The V call is TRBV18, the J call TRBJ1-5, with D hard to call. The CDR3 consists of 15 residues. Germline values: CDR1 KGHSH, CDR2 LQKENI. V gave up 1 base and J gave up 0 bases, with 7 bases separating them. CDR3 nucleotides: TGTGCCAGCTCACCACAGGAGGGTAGCAATCAGCCCCAGCATTTT. Its translation is CASSPQEGSNQPQHF.

The J gene is TRBJ1-5, the V gene TRBV28; 7 nucleotides match TRBD1. V lost 6 bases and J lost 9; bases outside the gene matches: 11. This CDR3 is 14 amino acids long. Germline V gives CDR1 MDHEN, CDR2 SYDVKM. The DNA of the CDR3 is TGTGCCAGCAGGCGACAGGGTTGGACGGCGCCCCAGCATTTT. Amino acid sequence: CASRRQGWTAPQHF.

The genes are TRBV6-5 and TRBJ2-7, with 11 nucleotides matching TRBD2. This CDR3 region has 14 residues. CDR1 is MNHEY, CDR2 SVGAGI, per germline. With V trimmed by 6 bases and J by 5 bases, 6 bases remained unmatched. The CDR3 sequence is CASSHLAGGNEQYF. DNA of the CDR3: TGTGCCAGCAGCCACCTAGCGGGAGGCAACGAGCAGTACTTC.

J is TRBJ2-3 and V is TRBV6-4; D call uncertain. The V and J ends lost 5 bases and 2 bases respectively, with 11 bases between them. The CDR3 spans 14 residues. Looked up from germline, CDR1 is MRHNA and CDR2 is SNTAGT. The CDR3 DNA reads as TGTGCCAGCAGTTCGGGTTGGCCCACAGATACGCAGTATTTT. Protein sequence: CASSSGWPTDTQYF.

The rearrangement links TRBV4-1 to TRBJ2-5; D might be TRBD2 (5 bases). This CDR3 has 13 residues. Trimming left V 4 bases short and J 5 bases short, with 11 bases between. In germline, CDR1 is MGHRA, CDR2 YSYEKL. CDR3 sequence (DNA): TGCGCCAGCAGCCCCCGGACTGGGGAGACCCAGTACTTC. Protein product: CASSPRTGETQYF.

The chain employs TRBV19 and TRBJ1-5; 11 nucleotides line up with TRBD1. Trimming cost V 6 bases and J 6 bases; bases outside gene matches: 7. Germline V lookup: CDR1 LNHDA, CDR2 SQIVND (reference sequence). The CDR3 loop spans 15 amino acids. The DNA of the CDR3 is TGTGCCAGTAGCCGGAAGGGACAGGGGGGTCAGCCCCAGCATTTT. Its translation is CASSRKGQGGQPQHF.

The chain carries TRBV9 and TRBJ1-3; 7 positions match TRBD1. From germline, CDR1 is SGDLS and CDR2 YYNGEE. CDR3 length equals 16 residues. The V gene end was trimmed by 4 bases and the J gene end by 4 bases; junction bases not matched to a gene: 11. For the CDR3, the DNA is TGTGCCAGCAGCCGTTTGACACAGGGGATAGGAAACACCATATATTTT. This sequence encodes CASSRLTQGIGNTIYF.